This T cell receptor beta chain comes out of a study of identical twins. Germline CDR1 DFQATT, CDR2 SNEGSKA (reference sequence). The J segment lost 5 bases and the V segment lost 6 bases, leaving 11 bases of the junction unmatched. CDR3 length: 14 residues. This clonotype was recorded a few times. TCRdb redid the calling of the 5' RACE reads with MiXCR, one entry per CDR3 protein. The sample records 450,000 or so distinct CDR3 sequences, 24% being singletons. This sample also belongs to another study, concerning T cells expressing NK-cell markers.

V and J are TRBV20-1 and TRBJ1-1; 8 bases fit TRBD1. The source material was CD4+ T cells sorted from blood. The sequence derives from a woman in her late teens or twenties in good health. CDR3 nucleotide sequence: TGCAGTGCGACTCGGACAGGGCGGGGGACTGAAGCTTTCTTT. It translates to CSATRTGRGTEAFF.